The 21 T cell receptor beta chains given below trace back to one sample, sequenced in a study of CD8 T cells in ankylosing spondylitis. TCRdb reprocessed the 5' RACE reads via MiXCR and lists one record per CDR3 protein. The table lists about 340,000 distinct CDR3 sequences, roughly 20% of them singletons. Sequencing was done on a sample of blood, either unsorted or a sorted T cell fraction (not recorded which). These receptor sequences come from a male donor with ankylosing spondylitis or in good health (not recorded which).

This chain's CDR3 is CASSYDSSSYNEQFF. The DNA of the CDR3 is TGTGCCAGCAGTTACGACAGTTCCTCCTACAATGAGCAGTTCTTC. This sequence joins TRBV6-5 and TRBJ2-1; TRBD1 might be the D (5 bases). CDR1 is MNHEY, CDR2 SVGAGI, per germline. The CDR3 contains 15 residues. V lost 2 bases, J lost 0 bases, and 8 bases lay in between.

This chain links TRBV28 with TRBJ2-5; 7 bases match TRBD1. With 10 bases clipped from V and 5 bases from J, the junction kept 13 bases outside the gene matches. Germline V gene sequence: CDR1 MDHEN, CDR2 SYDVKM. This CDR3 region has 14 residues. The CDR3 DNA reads TGTGCCATCTCACTGGACAGGCCGATGGAGACCCAGTACTTC. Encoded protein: CAISLDRPMETQYF.

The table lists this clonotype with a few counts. This chain's CDR3 is CASRHTGTSWETQYF. The CDR3 coding sequence is TGTGCCAGCAGACACACAGGGACTAGCTGGGAGACCCAGTACTTC. This sequence joins TRBV28 and TRBJ2-5, with TRBD2 matching over 9 bases. Germline V gene lookup returns CDR1 MDHEN and CDR2 SYDVKM. This CDR3 is 15 amino acids long. V trimming: 6 bases; J trimming: 5 bases; junction bases outside the gene matches: 10.

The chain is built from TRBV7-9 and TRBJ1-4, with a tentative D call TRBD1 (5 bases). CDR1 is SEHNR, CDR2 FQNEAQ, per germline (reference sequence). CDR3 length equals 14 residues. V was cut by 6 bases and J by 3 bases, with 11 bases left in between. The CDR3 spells CASRQTASNEKLFF. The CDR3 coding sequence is TGTGCCAGCAGGCAGACAGCCTCTAATGAAAAACTGTTTTTT.

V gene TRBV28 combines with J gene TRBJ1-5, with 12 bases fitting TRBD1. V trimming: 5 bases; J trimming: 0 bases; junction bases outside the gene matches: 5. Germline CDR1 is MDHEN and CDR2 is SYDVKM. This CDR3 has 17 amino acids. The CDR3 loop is CASSLRDRGHSNQPQHF. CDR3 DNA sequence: TGTGCCAGCAGTCTCCGGGACAGGGGGCATAGCAATCAGCCCCAGCATTTT.

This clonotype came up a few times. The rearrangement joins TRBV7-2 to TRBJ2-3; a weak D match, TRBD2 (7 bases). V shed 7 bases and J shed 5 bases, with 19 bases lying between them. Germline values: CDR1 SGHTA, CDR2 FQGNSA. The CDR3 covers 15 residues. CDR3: CASTDVGGHVDTQYF. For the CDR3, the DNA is TGTGCCAGCACCGATGTGGGGGGGCACGTAGATACGCAGTATTTT.

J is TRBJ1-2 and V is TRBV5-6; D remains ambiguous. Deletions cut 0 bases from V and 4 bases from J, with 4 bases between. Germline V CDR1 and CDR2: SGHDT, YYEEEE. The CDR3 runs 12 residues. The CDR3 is CASSLVGYGYTF. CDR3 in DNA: TGTGCCAGCAGCTTGGTCGGCTATGGCTACACCTTC.

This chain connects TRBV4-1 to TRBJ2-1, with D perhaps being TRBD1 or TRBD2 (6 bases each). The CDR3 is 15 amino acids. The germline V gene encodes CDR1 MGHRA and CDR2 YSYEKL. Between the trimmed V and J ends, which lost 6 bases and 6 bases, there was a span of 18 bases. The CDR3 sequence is CASSSSTGAGNEQFF. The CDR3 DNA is TGCGCCAGCAGTTCGTCGACAGGAGCGGGCAATGAGCAGTTCTTC.

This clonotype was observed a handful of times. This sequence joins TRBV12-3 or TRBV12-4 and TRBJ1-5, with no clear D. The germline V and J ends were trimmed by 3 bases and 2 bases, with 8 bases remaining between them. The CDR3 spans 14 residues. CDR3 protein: CASSFWVGNQPQHF. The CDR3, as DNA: TGTGCCAGCAGTTTTTGGGTCGGCAATCAGCCCCAGCATTTT.

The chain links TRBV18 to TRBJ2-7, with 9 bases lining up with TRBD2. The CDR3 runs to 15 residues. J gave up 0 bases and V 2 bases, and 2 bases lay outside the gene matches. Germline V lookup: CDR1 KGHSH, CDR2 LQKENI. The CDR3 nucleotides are TGTGCCAGCTCACCAGAGACTAGCGGCTCCTACGAGCAGTACTTC. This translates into CASSPETSGSYEQYF.

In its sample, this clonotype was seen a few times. The CDR3 reads CSATLAGGPSLSSDTGELFF. The DNA for the CDR3 is TGCAGTGCTACCTTAGCGGGGGGGCCTTCATTATCCTCGGACACCGGGGAGCTGTTTTTT. The rearrangement links TRBV20-1 to TRBJ2-2; 11 bases fit TRBD2. In germline, CDR1 is DFQATT, CDR2 SNEGSKA (reference sequence). J lost 3 bases, V lost 4 bases, and 19 bases had no gene match. The CDR3 contains 20 residues.

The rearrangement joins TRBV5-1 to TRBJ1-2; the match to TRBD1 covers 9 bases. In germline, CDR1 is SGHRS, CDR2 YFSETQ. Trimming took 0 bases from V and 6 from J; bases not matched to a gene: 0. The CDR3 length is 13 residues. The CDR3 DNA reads TGCGCCAGCAGCTTGGGACAGGGGGATGGCTACACCTTC. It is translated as CASSLGQGDGYTF. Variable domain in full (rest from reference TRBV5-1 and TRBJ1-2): KAGVTQTPRYLIKTRGQQVTLSCSPISGHRSVSWYQQTPGQGLQFLFEYFSETQRNKGNFPGRFSGRQFSNSRSEMNVSTLELGDSALYLCASSLGQGDGYTFGSGTRLTVV.

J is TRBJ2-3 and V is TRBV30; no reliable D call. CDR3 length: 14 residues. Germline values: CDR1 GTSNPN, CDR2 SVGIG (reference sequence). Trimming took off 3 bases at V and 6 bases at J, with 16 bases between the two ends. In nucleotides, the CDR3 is TGTGCCTGGAGCCTTCTGGGGTTTATGGATACGCAGTATTTT. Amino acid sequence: CAWSLLGFMDTQYF.

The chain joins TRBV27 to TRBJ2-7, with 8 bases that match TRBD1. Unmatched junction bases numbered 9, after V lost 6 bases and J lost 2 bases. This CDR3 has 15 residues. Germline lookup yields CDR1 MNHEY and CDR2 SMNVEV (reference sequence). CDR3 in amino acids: CASSEGTGAPYEQYF. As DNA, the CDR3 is TGTGCCAGCAGCGAAGGGACAGGAGCTCCCTACGAGCAGTACTTC.

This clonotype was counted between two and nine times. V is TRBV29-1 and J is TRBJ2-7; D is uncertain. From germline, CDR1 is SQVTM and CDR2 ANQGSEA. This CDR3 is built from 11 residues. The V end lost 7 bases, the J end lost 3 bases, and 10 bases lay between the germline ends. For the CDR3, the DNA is TGCAGCGCTACCACCTACTACGAGCAGTACTTC. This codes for CSATTYYEQYF.

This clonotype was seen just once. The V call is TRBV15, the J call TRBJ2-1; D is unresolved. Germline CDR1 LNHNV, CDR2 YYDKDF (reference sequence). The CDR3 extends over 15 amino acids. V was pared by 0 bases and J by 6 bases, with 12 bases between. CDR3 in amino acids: CATSRDRWVGNEQFF. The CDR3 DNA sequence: TGTGCCACCAGCAGAGATCGGTGGGTAGGCAATGAGCAGTTCTTC.

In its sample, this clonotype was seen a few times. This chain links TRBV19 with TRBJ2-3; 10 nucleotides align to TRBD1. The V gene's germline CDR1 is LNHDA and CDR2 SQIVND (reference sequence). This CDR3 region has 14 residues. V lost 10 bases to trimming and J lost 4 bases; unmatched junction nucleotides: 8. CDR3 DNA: TGTGCCACAGGACCGGGACAGGGGCCAGATACGCAGTATTTT. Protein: CATGPGQGPDTQYF.

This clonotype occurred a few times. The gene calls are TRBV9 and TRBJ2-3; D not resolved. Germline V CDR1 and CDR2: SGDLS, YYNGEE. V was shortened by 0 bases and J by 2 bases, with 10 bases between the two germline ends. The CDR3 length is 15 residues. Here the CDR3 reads CASSVEMGYTDTQYF. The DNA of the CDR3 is TGTGCCAGCAGCGTAGAGATGGGGTACACAGATACGCAGTATTTT.

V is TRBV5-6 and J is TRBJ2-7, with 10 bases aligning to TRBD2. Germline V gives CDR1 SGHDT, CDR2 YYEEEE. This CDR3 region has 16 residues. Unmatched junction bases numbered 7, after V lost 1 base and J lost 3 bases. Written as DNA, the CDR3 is TGTGCCAGCAGCTTGTCTCCTAGCGGGGGAAACTACGAGCAGTACTTC. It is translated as CASSLSPSGGNYEQYF.

In DNA form, the CDR3 reads TGTGCCAGCAGTTTAGAGGGACTAGCTATCTCGGATACGCAGTATTTT. It translates to CASSLEGLAISDTQYF. This chain connects TRBV12-3 or TRBV12-4 to TRBJ2-3, with TRBD2 identical over 9 bases. CDR3 length equals 16 residues. The J segment lost 6 bases and the V segment lost 1 base, leaving 8 bases of the junction unmatched.

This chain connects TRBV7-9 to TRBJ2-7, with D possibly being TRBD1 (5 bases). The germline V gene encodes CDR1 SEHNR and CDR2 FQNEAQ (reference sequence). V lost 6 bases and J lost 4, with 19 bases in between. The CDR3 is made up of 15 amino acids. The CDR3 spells CASRGLGVDQYEQYF. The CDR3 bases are TGTGCCAGCAGGGGGCTAGGCGTTGATCAGTACGAGCAGTACTTC.